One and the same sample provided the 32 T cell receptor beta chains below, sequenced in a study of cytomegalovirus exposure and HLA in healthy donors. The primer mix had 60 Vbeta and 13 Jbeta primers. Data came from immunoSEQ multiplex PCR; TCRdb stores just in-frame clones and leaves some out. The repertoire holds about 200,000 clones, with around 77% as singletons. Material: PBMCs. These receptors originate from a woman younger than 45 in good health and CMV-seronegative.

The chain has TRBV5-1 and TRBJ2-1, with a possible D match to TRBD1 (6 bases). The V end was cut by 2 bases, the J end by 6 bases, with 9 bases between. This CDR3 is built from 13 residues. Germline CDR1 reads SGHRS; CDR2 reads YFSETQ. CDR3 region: CASSFSRGNEQFF. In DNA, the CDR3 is TGCGCCAGCAGCTTTTCCAGGGGCAATGAGCAGTTCTTC.

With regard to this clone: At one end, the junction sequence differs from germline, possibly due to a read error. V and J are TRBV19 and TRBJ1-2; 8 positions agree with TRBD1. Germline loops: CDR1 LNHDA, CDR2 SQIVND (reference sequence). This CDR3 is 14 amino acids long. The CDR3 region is CASSIGGRGRGYPF. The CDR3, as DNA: TGTGCCAGTAGTATAGGTGGCAGGGGGCGTGGCTACCCCTTC.

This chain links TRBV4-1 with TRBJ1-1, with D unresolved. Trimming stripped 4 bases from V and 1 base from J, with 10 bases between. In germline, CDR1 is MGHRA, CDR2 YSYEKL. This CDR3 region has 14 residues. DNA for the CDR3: TGCGCCAGCAGCCCGCTTAACAGGAACACTGAAGCTTTCTTT. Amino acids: CASSPLNRNTEAFF.

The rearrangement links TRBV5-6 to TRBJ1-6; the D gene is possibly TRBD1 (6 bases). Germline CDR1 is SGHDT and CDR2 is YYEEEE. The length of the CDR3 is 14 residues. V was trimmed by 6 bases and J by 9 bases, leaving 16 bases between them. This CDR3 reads CASKSAGGSSPLHF. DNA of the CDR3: TGTGCCAGCAAATCAGCGGGGGGCTCTTCACCCCTCCACTTT.

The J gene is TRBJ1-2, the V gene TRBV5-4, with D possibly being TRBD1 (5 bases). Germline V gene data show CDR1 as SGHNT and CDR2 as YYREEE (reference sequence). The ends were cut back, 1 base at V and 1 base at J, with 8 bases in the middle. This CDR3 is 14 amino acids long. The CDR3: CASSLLDSNYGYTF. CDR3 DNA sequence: TGTGCCAGCAGCTTGCTTGACAGTAACTATGGCTACACCTTC.

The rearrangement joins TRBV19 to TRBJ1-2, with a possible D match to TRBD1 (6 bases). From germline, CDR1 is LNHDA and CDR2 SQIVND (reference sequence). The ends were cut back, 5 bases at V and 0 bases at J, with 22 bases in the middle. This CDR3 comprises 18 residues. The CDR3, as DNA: TGTGCCAGTAGTCCCCCCCAGGGGCGCCAATCTTCTAACTATGGCTACACCTTC. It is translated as CASSPPQGRQSSNYGYTF.

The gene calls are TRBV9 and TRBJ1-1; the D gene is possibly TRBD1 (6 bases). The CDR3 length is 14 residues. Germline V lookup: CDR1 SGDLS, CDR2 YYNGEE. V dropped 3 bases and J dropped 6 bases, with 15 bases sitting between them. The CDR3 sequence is CASSAGGRVAEAFF. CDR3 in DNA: TGTGCCAGCAGCGCCGGGGGGCGTGTGGCTGAAGCTTTCTTT.

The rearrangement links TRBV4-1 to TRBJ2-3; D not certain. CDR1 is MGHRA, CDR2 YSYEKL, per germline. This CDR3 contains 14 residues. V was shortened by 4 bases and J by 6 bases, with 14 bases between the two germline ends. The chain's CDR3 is CASSPLRIRDTQYF. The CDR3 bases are TGCGCCAGCAGCCCCCTGCGGATACGGGATACGCAGTATTTT.

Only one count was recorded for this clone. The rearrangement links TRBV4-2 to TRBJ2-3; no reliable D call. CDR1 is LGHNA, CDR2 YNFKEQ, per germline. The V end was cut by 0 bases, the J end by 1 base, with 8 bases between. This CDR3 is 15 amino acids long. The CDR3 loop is CASSQDFGGTDTQYF. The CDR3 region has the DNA TGTGCCAGCAGCCAAGATTTTGGAGGCACAGATACGCAGTATTTT.

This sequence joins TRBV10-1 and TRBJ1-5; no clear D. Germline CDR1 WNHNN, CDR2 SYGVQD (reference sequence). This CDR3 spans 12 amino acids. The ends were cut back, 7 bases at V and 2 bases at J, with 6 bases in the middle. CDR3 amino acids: CASTPGNQPQHF. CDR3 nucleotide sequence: TGCGCCAGCACTCCCGGCAATCAGCCCCAGCATTTT.

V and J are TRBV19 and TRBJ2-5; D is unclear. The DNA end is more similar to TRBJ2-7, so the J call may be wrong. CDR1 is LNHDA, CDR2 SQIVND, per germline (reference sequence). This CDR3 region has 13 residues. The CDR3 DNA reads TGTGCCAGTAGTCCCCCCGAAGCCTACGAGCAGTACTTC. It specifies CASSPPEAYEQYF.

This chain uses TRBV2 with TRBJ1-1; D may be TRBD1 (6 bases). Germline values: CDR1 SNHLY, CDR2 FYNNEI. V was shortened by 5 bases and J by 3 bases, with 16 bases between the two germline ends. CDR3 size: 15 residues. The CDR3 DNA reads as TGTGCCAGCAGTCCTGGGGGGGGCTGGGACACTGAAGCTTTCTTT. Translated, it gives CASSPGGGWDTEAFF.

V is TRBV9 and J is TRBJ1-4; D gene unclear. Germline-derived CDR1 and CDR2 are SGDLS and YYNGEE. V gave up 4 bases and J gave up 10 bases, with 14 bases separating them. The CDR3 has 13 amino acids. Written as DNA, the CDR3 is TGTGCCAGCAGCTCTCTCCCTGAGGGAAAACTGTTTTTT. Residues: CASSSLPEGKLFF.

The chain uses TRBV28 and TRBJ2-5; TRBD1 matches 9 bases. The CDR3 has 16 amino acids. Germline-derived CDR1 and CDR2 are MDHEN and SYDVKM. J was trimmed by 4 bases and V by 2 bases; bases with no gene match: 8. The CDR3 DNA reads TGTGCCAGCAGTTTAACAGGGGGCGCTTGGTCAGAGACCCAGTACTTC. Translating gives CASSLTGGAWSETQYF.

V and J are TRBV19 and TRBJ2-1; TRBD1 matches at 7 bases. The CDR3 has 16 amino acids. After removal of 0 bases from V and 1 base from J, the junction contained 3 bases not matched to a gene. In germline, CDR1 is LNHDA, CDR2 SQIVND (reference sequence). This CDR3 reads CASSIEETGSYNEQFF. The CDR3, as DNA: TGTGCCAGTAGTATAGAGGAGACAGGGTCCTACAATGAGCAGTTCTTC.

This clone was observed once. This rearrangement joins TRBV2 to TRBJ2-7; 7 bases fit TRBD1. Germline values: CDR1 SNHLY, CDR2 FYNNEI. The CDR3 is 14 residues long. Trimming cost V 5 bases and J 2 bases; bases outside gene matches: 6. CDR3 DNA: TGTGCCAGCAGTTTCACAGGGGCCGCCTACGAGCAGTACTTC. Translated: CASSFTGAAYEQYF.

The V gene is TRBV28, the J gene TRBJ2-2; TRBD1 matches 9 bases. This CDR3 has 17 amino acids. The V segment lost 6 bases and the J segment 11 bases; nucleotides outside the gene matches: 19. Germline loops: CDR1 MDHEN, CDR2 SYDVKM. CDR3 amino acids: CASRPYPWDRVVGELFF. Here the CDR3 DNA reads TGTGCCAGCAGACCCTACCCTTGGGACAGGGTCGTAGGTGAGCTGTTTTTT.

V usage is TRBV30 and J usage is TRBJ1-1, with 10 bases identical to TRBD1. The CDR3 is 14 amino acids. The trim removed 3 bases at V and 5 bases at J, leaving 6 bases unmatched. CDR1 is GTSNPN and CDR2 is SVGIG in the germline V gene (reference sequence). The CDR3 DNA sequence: TGTGCCTGGAGGGCTCGGGACAGGGGAACTGAAGCTTTCTTT. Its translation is CAWRARDRGTEAFF. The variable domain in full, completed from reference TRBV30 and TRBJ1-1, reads SQTIHQWPATLVQPVGSPLSLECTVEGTSNPNLYWYRQAAGRGLQLLFYSVGIGQISSEVPQNLSASRPQDRQFILSSKKLLLSDSGFYLCAWRARDRGTEAFFGQGTRLTVV.

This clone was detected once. As DNA, the CDR3 is TGTGCCAGCAGCGCACGGCGGGGCGGGAGTCGCAATGAGCAGTTCTTC. It specifies CASSARRGGSRNEQFF. This rearrangement joins TRBV7-9 to TRBJ2-1; 7 nucleotides agree with TRBD2. This CDR3 has 16 residues. Unmatched junction bases numbered 13, after V lost 5 bases and J lost 6 bases. The germline CDR1 and CDR2 sequences are SEHNR and FQNEAQ (reference sequence).

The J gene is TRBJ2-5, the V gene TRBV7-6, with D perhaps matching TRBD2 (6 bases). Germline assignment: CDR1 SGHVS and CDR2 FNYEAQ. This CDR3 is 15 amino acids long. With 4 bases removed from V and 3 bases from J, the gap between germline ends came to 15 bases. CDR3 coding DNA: TGTGCCAGCAGCTCTCGGGGTTGGGGGGAAGAGACCCAGTACTTC. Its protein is CASSSRGWGEETQYF.

The chain's CDR3 is CASSPGGRPSSYNEQFF. In DNA form, the CDR3 reads TGTGCCAGCAGCCCAGGAGGCCGCCCGAGCTCCTACAATGAGCAGTTCTTC. The chain employs TRBV7-9 and TRBJ2-1; D perhaps matches TRBD2 (5 bases). The V end lost 5 bases, the J end lost 0 bases, and 17 bases lay between the germline ends. The germline gives CDR1 SEHNR, CDR2 FQNEAQ (reference sequence). This CDR3 has 17 amino acids.

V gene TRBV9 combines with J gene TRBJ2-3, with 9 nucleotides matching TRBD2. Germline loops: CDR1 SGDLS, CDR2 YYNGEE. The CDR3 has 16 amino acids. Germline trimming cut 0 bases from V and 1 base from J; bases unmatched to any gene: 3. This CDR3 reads CASSVVVAGGTDTQYF. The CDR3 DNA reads TGTGCCAGCAGCGTAGTGGTAGCGGGGGGCACAGATACGCAGTATTTT. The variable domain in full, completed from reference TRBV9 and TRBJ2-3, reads DSGVTQTPKHLITATGQRVTLRCSPRSGDLSVYWYQQSLDQGLQFLIQYYNGEERAKGNILERFSAQQFPDLHSELNLSSLELGDSALYFCASSVVVAGGTDTQYFGPGTRLTVL.

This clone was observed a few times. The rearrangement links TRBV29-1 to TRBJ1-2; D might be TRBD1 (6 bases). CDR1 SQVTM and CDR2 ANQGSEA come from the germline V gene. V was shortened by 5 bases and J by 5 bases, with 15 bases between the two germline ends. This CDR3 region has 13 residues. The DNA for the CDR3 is TGCAGCGTTTTCGGACAGACCGTTTATGGCTACACCTTC. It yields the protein CSVFGQTVYGYTF.

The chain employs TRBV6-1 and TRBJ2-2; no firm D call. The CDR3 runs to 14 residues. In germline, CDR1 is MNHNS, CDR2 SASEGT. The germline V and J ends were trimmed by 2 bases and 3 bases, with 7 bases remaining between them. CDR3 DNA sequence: TGTGCCAGCAGTGAACAGAGGTACACCGGGGAGCTGTTTTTT. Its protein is CASSEQRYTGELFF.

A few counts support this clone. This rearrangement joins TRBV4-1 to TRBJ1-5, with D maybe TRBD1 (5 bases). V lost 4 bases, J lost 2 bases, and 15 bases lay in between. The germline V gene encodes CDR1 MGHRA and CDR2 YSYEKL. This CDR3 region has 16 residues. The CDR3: CASSPQEDTGNQPQHF. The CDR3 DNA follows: TGCGCCAGCAGCCCCCAAGAGGACACTGGCAATCAGCCCCAGCATTTT.

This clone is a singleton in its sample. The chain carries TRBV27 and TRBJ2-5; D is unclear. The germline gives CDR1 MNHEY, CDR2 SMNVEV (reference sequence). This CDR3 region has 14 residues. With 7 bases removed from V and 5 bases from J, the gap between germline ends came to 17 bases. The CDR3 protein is CASKRREGRETQYF. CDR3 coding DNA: TGTGCCAGCAAGAGGAGAGAAGGAAGGGAGACCCAGTACTTC.

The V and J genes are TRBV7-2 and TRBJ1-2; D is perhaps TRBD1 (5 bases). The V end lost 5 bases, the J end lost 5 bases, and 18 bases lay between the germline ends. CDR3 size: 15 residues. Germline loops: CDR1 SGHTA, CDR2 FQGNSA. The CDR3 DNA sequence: TGTGCCAGCAGCCTTAACAGCGGGACGCCATATGGCTACACCTTC. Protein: CASSLNSGTPYGYTF.

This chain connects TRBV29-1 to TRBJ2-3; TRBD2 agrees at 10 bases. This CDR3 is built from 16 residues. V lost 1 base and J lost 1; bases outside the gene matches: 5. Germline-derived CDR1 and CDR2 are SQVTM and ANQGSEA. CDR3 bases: TGCAGCGTTGAAGTATTGCTAGCGGGGGGCACAGATACGCAGTATTTT. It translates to CSVEVLLAGGTDTQYF.

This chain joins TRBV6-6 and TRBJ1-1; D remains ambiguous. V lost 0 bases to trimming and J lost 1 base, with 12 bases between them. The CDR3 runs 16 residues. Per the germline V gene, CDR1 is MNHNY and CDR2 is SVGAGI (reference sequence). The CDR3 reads CASSYSTRRKNTEAFF. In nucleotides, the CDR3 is TGTGCCAGCAGTTACTCGACCCGGCGGAAGAACACTGAAGCTTTCTTT.

The CDR3 DNA follows: TGTGCCAGCTCACCGGACAGGGTGGACAATTCACCCCTCCACTTT. Its protein product is CASSPDRVDNSPLHF. The genes are TRBV18 and TRBJ1-6, with 8 bases lining up with TRBD1. This CDR3 spans 15 amino acids. V lost 3 bases, J lost 7 bases, and 5 bases stayed unmatched. Germline V lookup: CDR1 KGHSH, CDR2 LQKENI.

The CDR3 loop is CASSTGQGESMETQYF. CDR3 nucleotide sequence: TGTGCCAGCAGCACCGGACAGGGGGAGTCTATGGAGACCCAGTACTTC. The V gene is TRBV21-1, the J gene TRBJ2-5; the D call in the table, TRBD1, was not verified against the DNA. TRBV21-1 constitutes a pseudogene. The CDR3 is made up of 16 amino acids.

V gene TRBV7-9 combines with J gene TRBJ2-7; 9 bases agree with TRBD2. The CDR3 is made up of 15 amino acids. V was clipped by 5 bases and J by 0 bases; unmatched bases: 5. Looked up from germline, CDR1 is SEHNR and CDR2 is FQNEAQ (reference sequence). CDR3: CASSELAGSSYEQYF. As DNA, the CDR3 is TGTGCCAGCAGCGAGCTAGCGGGGAGCTCCTACGAGCAGTACTTC.